The rows below give T cell receptor beta chains drawn from one sample of a study of blood T cell repertoires in COVID-19. Libraries were prepared by immunoSEQ multiplex PCR; TCRdb keeps only in-frame clonotypes and omits some of them. The profile shows under 150,000 clones, roughly three quarters of them singletons. The sequencing input was peripheral blood. These receptors were taken from a man between 60 and 75 years old with acute or convalescent COVID-19. Both conserved end residues are part of each CDR3. D genes are given only for firm matches. Clone size is given for some rows only: seen once, a few or many times, or a class if the clone is expanded.

v_call	clone_size	j_call	d_call	cdr3_nt	cdr3_aa
TRBV7-3	-	TRBJ2-1	-	TGTGCCAGCAGCTCACGAGGAAATGAGCAGTTCTTC	CASSSRGNEQFF
TRBV12-3/TRBV12-4	-	TRBJ2-3	TRBD2	TGTGCCACCACAGAAGCGGGGGATACGCAGTATTTT	CATTEAGDTQYF
TRBV28	-	TRBJ1-2	-	TGTGCCAGCAGTTTAGTACCGGTACTAGGTGGCTACACCTTC	CASSLVPVLGGYTF
TRBV28	-	TRBJ1-5	TRBD1	TGTGCCAGCAGGGGATATGCAGGGGGTAATCAGCCCCAGCATTTT	CASRGYAGGNQPQHF
TRBV18	-	TRBJ2-5	TRBD1	TGTGCCAGCTCACCCCCGGGACAGACCCTGCAAGGGACCCAGTACTTC	CASSPPGQTLQGTQYF
TRBV5-1	-	TRBJ2-5	TRBD1	TGCGCCAGCAGCGGTACAGGGGGAGAGACCCAGTACTTC	CASSGTGGETQYF
TRBV5-8	-	TRBJ1-3	TRBD1	TGTGCCAGCAGCCAGACGACAGGGCCTGGAAACACCATATATTTT	CASSQTTGPGNTIYF
TRBV27	once	TRBJ1-2	-	TGTGCCAGCTGGGGGGGGAATTCCCTTAACTATGGCTACACCTTC	CASWGGNSLNYGYTF
TRBV27	-	TRBJ2-3	TRBD2	TGTGCCAGCAGTAAGCCGCCGGGACTAGCGGGGTCAGATACGCAGTATTTT	CASSKPPGLAGSDTQYF
TRBV4-1	-	TRBJ2-2	TRBD2	TGCGCCAGCAGCCAAGCTAGCGGCCCGAACACCGGGGAGCTGTTTTTT	CASSQASGPNTGELFF
TRBV5-4	many	TRBJ2-7	-	TGTGCCAGCAGCTTGGACGGGATCAACGAGCAGTACTTC	CASSLDGINEQYF
TRBV18	-	TRBJ1-2	TRBD1	TGTGCCAGCTCACCAACCCGGGCAGGGGGCGTTAACTATGGCTACACCTTC	CASSPTRAGGVNYGYTF
TRBV7-7	once	TRBJ2-1	-	TGTGCTAGCAGCCCGAGAGCCGGGAATGAGCAGTTCTTC	CASSPRAGNEQFF
TRBV9	-	TRBJ2-1	TRBD2	TGTGCCAGCAGCGCGTCCCAGCGGGAGGGATACAATGAGCAGTTCTTC	CASSASQREGYNEQFF
TRBV10-3	-	TRBJ2-2	TRBD2	TGTGCCATCAGTGAAATTAGCGGGACTAGCACCGGGGAGCTGTTTTTT	CAISEISGTSTGELFF
TRBV3-1/TRBV3-2	-	TRBJ1-2	-	TGTGCCAGCAGCCAAAGGAGTAGCCGTGGGGGCTACACCTTC	CASSQRSSRGGYTF
TRBV28	once	TRBJ2-7	TRBD1	TGTGCCAGCTGCTCTTCGGGACAGGGTGAGGTGCAGTACTTC	CASCSSGQGEVQYF
TRBV6-5	once	TRBJ2-1	TRBD2	TGTGCCAGCAGTCGACTAGCGGGGGGGGGCAATGAGCAGTTCTTC	CASSRLAGGGNEQFF
TRBV12-2	-	TRBJ2-1	-	TGTGCAAGTCGCCCAGGGGATAGCGGGAGCGGGGGGGGTGAGCAGTTCTTC	CASRPGDSGSGGGEQFF
TRBV24-1	-	TRBJ2-5	-	TGTGCCACCAGATCGCGCGATCGAGAGACCCAGTACTTC	CATRSRDRETQYF